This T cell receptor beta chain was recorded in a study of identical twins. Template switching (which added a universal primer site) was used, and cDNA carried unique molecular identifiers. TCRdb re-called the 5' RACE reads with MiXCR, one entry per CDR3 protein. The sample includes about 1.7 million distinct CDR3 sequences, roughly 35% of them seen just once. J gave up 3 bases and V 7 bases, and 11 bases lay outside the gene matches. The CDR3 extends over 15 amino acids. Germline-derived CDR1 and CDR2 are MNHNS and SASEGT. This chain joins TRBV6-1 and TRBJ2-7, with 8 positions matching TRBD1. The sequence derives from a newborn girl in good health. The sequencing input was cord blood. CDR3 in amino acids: CASKLLRQGHYEQYF. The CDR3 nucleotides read TGTGCCAGCAAACTTCTGCGACAGGGGCACTACGAGCAGTACTTC.